These T cell receptor beta chains were read from a single sample in a study of shared clonotypes between healthy human individuals. Sequencing used immunoSEQ multiplex PCR; TCRdb keeps in-frame clones, though not all of them. Of approximately 1,000,000 clones in the sample, about four fifths were seen once. Sample: memory CD4+ T cells from PBMCs. All receptors derive from a man aged 18 to 35 in good health. Some clones in this sample may be carry-over from other donors' samples. Both conserved end residues are part of each CDR3. The order of the fields is CDR3 protein, CDR3 DNA, J gene, V gene, D gene, clone size. A D gene is named only where the DNA matches it firmly. Part of the rows lack a size; the others show once, few, many or a class for expanded clones.

CDR3aa: CAWSKGQTDTQYF; CDR3nt: TGTGCCTGGAGCAAGGGACAAACAGATACGCAGTATTTT; j_gene: TRBJ2-3; v_gene: TRBV30; d_gene: NA; abundance: NA
CDR3aa: CASSRGGTKNIQYF; CDR3nt: TGTGCCAGCAGTCGGGGGGGAACCAAAAACATTCAGTACTTC; j_gene: TRBJ2-4; v_gene: TRBV2; d_gene: TRBD2; abundance: many
CDR3aa: CASSPPSGRGWIEQYF; CDR3nt: TGTGCCAGCTCACCACCATCGGGTCGGGGGTGGATCGAGCAGTACTTC; j_gene: TRBJ2-7; v_gene: TRBV18; d_gene: NA; abundance: NA
CDR3aa: CSVEGGQGLAKNIQYF; CDR3nt: TGCAGCGTTGAAGGGGGACAGGGGTTAGCCAAAAACATTCAGTACTTC; j_gene: TRBJ2-4; v_gene: TRBV29-1; d_gene: TRBD1; abundance: NA
CDR3aa: CASSSTGREPYNEQFF; CDR3nt: TGTGCCAGCAGCTCCACCGGGCGGGAACCCTACAATGAGCAGTTCTTC; j_gene: TRBJ2-1; v_gene: TRBV7-3; d_gene: NA; abundance: once
CDR3aa: CASSLSRANQPQHF; CDR3nt: TGTGCCAGCAGTTTGAGCAGGGCTAATCAGCCCCAGCATTTT; j_gene: TRBJ1-5; v_gene: TRBV27; d_gene: NA; abundance: NA
CDR3aa: CASSPTGGDQPQHF; CDR3nt: TGCGCCAGCAGCCCTACAGGGGGCGATCAGCCCCAGCATTTT; j_gene: TRBJ1-5; v_gene: TRBV5-1; d_gene: TRBD1; abundance: NA
CDR3aa: CASSPLAGGVTETQYF; CDR3nt: TGTGCCAGCAGTCCCCTAGCGGGAGGGGTTACAGAGACCCAGTACTTC; j_gene: TRBJ2-5; v_gene: TRBV2; d_gene: TRBD2; abundance: many
CDR3aa: CASSLTMEKTQYF; CDR3nt: TGTGCCAGCAGCTTAACCATGGAGAAGACCCAGTACTTC; j_gene: TRBJ2-5; v_gene: TRBV7-3; d_gene: NA; abundance: NA
CDR3aa: CASSLYEQYF; CDR3nt: TGTGCCAGCAGCTTATACGAGCAGTACTTC; j_gene: TRBJ2-7; v_gene: TRBV11-2; d_gene: NA; abundance: NA
CDR3aa: CASGLDFFGGADTGELFF; CDR3nt: TGTGCTAGTGGTTTGGACTTTTTTGGGGGAGCCGACACCGGGGAGCTGTTTTTT; j_gene: TRBJ2-2; v_gene: TRBV12-5; d_gene: NA; abundance: few
CDR3aa: CASSEYGTPGVNEQYF; CDR3nt: TGTGCCAGCAGTGAATATGGGACCCCGGGGGTCAACGAGCAGTACTTC; j_gene: TRBJ2-7; v_gene: TRBV2; d_gene: NA; abundance: once
CDR3aa: CASSYSPRGETEAFF; CDR3nt: TGTGCCAGCAGTTACTCACCCAGGGGAGAGACTGAAGCTTTCTTT; j_gene: TRBJ1-1; v_gene: TRBV6-5; d_gene: NA; abundance: NA
CDR3aa: CASSDRDEQYF; CDR3nt: TGTGCCAGCAGTGACCGGGACGAGCAGTACTTC; j_gene: TRBJ2-7; v_gene: TRBV2; d_gene: NA; abundance: NA
CDR3aa: CASREQGGTNEKLFF; CDR3nt: TGTGCCAGCAGGGAGCAGGGGGGAACTAATGAAAAACTGTTTTTT; j_gene: TRBJ1-4; v_gene: TRBV6-1; d_gene: TRBD1; abundance: NA
CDR3aa: CASSYTSGTGGPNYGYTF; CDR3nt: TGTGCCAGCAGTTACACGTCCGGGACAGGGGGACCTAACTATGGCTACACCTTC; j_gene: TRBJ1-2; v_gene: TRBV28; d_gene: TRBD1; abundance: NA
CDR3aa: CASSLASGRARRYEQYF; CDR3nt: TGTGCCAGCAGTTTAGCTAGCGGGAGGGCCCGAAGGTACGAGCAGTACTTC; j_gene: TRBJ2-7; v_gene: TRBV28; d_gene: TRBD2; abundance: NA
CDR3aa: CASSVGTSVNTGELFF; CDR3nt: TGTGCCAGCAGCGTGGGGACTAGCGTCAACACCGGGGAGCTGTTTTTT; j_gene: TRBJ2-2; v_gene: TRBV9; d_gene: TRBD2; abundance: many
CDR3aa: CATQPGRLTDTQYF; CDR3nt: TGTGCCACCCAACCGGGGAGGCTCACAGATACGCAGTATTTT; j_gene: TRBJ2-3; v_gene: TRBV11-2; d_gene: NA; abundance: NA
CDR3aa: CSVSPGQGNHEQYF; CDR3nt: TGCAGCGTTTCCCCGGGACAGGGGAACCACGAGCAGTACTTC; j_gene: TRBJ2-7; v_gene: TRBV29-1; d_gene: TRBD1; abundance: NA
CDR3aa: CASSQDTSGARGDTQYF; CDR3nt: TGCGCCAGCAGCCAAGACACCTCAGGGGCCCGCGGGGATACGCAGTATTTT; j_gene: TRBJ2-3; v_gene: TRBV4-1; d_gene: NA; abundance: many
CDR3aa: CASSQGEVKNTEAFF; CDR3nt: TGTGCCAGCAGCCAAGGGGAGGTTAAGAACACTGAAGCTTTCTTT; j_gene: TRBJ1-1; v_gene: TRBV11-2; d_gene: NA; abundance: NA
CDR3aa: CASSPSVGGTGELFF; CDR3nt: TGTGCCAGCTCACCATCGGTCGGAGGAACCGGGGAGCTGTTTTTT; j_gene: TRBJ2-2; v_gene: TRBV18; d_gene: NA; abundance: NA
CDR3aa: CASSLQGQSRNEKLFF; CDR3nt: TGTGCCAGCAGCTTACAGGGACAGTCTCGTAATGAAAAACTGTTTTTT; j_gene: TRBJ1-4; v_gene: TRBV7-9; d_gene: TRBD1; abundance: NA
CDR3aa: CASSSQETQYF; CDR3nt: TGTGCCAGCAGCTCCCAAGAGACCCAGTACTTC; j_gene: TRBJ2-5; v_gene: TRBV5-4; d_gene: NA; abundance: NA
CDR3aa: CASSYLRTGKNEKLFF; CDR3nt: TGTGCCAGCAGTTACCTCAGGACAGGGAAGAATGAAAAACTGTTTTTT; j_gene: TRBJ1-4; v_gene: TRBV6-5; d_gene: TRBD1; abundance: once
CDR3aa: CATKQKDRNTEAFF; CDR3nt: TGTGCCACCAAACAAAAGGACAGGAACACTGAAGCTTTCTTT; j_gene: TRBJ1-1; v_gene: TRBV15; d_gene: NA; abundance: NA
CDR3aa: CASSPGGGGEQFF; CDR3nt: TGTGCCAGCAGCCCTGGTGGGGGCGGAGAGCAGTTCTTC; j_gene: TRBJ2-1; v_gene: TRBV28; d_gene: NA; abundance: NA
CDR3aa: CASSQDRGRPQHF; CDR3nt: TGCGCCAGCAGCCAAGACAGGGGACGCCCCCAGCATTTT; j_gene: TRBJ1-5; v_gene: TRBV4-3; d_gene: NA; abundance: NA
CDR3aa: CASSPSEGSSGNTIYF; CDR3nt: TGTGCCAGCTCACCCAGTGAGGGGAGCTCTGGAAACACCATATATTTT; j_gene: TRBJ1-3; v_gene: TRBV18; d_gene: NA; abundance: NA
CDR3aa: CASSEASAGWVSGNTIYF; CDR3nt: TGTGCCAGCAGTGAAGCCTCCGCAGGGTGGGTTTCTGGAAACACCATATATTTT; j_gene: TRBJ1-3; v_gene: TRBV6-1; d_gene: NA; abundance: few
CDR3aa: CASSQGAPSYEQYF; CDR3nt: TGTGCCAGCAGTCAAGGGGCCCCCAGTTACGAGCAGTACTTC; j_gene: TRBJ2-7; v_gene: TRBV4-2; d_gene: NA; abundance: NA
CDR3aa: CASSWTLGGRGARAEQYF; CDR3nt: TGCGCCAGCAGCTGGACCCTCGGCGGCAGGGGGGCAAGGGCCGAGCAGTACTTC; j_gene: TRBJ2-7; v_gene: TRBV5-1; d_gene: NA; abundance: once
CDR3aa: CRHRNKQNLSYNEQFF; CDR3nt: TGCAGGCACCGGAACAAGCAGAACCTCTCCTACAATGAGCAGTTCTTC; j_gene: TRBJ2-1; v_gene: TRBV9; d_gene: NA; abundance: NA
CDR3aa: CASSQVAQGRYNEQFF; CDR3nt: TGCGCCAGCAGCCAAGTTGCGCAGGGTCGGTACAATGAGCAGTTCTTC; j_gene: TRBJ2-1; v_gene: TRBV4-1; d_gene: NA; abundance: NA
CDR3aa: CASSPVSERQPQHF; CDR3nt: TGTGCCAGCAGCCCCGTGTCGGAGCGTCAGCCCCAGCATTTT; j_gene: TRBJ1-5; v_gene: TRBV7-9; d_gene: NA; abundance: NA